This TCR beta chain was retrieved from a study of blood T cell repertoires in COVID-19. Clones were read by immunoSEQ multiplex PCR, and TCRdb kept only the in-frame ones, dropping some. This sample has fewer than 250,000 clones, with 80% to 90% found just once. This receptor was identified in a man in his forties or fifties with acute or convalescent COVID-19. Sequenced material: peripheral blood.

CDR3 DNA sequence: TGTGCCATCAGCGTCCAGCCGGGGGCTAACTATGGCTACACCTTC. It encodes CAISVQPGANYGYTF. The rearrangement uses TRBV10-3 and TRBJ1-2, with a tentative D call TRBD1 (5 bases). The CDR3 runs 15 residues. CDR1 is ENHRY, CDR2 SYGVKD, per germline. Trimming removed 6 bases at V and 0 bases at J, with 14 bases between.